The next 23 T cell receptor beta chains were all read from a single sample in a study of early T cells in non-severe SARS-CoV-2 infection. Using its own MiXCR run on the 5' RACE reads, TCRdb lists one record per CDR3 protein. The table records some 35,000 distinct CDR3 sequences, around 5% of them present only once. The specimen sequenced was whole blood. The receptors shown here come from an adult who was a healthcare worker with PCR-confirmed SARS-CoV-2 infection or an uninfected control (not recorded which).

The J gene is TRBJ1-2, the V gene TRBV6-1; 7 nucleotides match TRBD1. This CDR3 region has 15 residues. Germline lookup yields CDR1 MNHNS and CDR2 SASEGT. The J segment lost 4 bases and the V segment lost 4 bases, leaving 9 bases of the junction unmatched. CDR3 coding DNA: TGTGCCAGCAGTGCCCTCACAGGGGCTAGCTATGGCTACACCTTC. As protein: CASSALTGASYGYTF.

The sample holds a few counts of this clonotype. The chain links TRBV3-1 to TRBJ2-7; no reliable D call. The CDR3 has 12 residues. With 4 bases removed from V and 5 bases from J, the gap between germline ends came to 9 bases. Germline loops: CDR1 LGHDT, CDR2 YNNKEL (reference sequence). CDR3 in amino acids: CASSLRMDEQYF. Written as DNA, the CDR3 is TGTGCCAGCAGCCTTCGCATGGACGAGCAGTACTTC.

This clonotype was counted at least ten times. CDR3 protein: CASSQSGTGGVEQYF. The CDR3 DNA is TGCGCCAGCAGCCAGAGCGGGACAGGGGGAGTCGAGCAGTACTTC. V and J are TRBV5-1 and TRBJ2-7; the match to TRBD1 covers 11 bases. After removal of 4 bases from V and 6 bases from J, the junction contained 9 bases not matched to a gene. The CDR3 spans 15 residues. Germline-derived CDR1 and CDR2 are SGHRS and YFSETQ.

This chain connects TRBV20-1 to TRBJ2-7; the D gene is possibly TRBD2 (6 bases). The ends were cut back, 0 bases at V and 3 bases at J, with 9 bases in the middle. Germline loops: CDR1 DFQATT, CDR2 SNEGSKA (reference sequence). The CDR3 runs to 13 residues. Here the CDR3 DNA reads TGCAGTGCTAGAGACCCTAGCGTCTACGAGCAGTACTTC. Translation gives CSARDPSVYEQYF.

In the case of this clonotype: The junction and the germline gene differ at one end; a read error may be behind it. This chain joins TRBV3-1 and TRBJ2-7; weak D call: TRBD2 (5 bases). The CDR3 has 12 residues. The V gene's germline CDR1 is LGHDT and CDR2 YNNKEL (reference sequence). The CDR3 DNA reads TGTGCCAGCAGCCAAAGTCCTAGCTCTGTATCTTTC. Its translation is CASSQSPSSVSF.

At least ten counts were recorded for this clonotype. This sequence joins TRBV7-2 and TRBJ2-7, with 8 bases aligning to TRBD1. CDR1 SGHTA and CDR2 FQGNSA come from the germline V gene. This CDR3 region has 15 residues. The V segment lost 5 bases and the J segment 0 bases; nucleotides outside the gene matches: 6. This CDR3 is CASSPRGPSSYEQYF. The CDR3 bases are TGTGCCAGCAGCCCCAGGGGGCCGAGCTCCTACGAGCAGTACTTC.

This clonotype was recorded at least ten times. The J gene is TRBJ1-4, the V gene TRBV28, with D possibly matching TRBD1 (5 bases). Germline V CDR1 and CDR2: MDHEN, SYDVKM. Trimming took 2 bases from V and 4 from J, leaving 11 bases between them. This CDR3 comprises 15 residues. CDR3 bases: TGTGCCAGCAGTTTAGTCCGACAGTTTAATGAAAAACTGTTTTTT. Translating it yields CASSLVRQFNEKLFF.

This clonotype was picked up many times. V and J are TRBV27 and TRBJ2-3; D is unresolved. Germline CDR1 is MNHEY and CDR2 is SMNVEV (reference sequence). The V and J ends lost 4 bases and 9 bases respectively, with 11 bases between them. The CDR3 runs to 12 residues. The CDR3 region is CASSSPGRTQYF. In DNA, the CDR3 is TGTGCCAGCAGTTCCCCCGGCCGGACGCAGTATTTT.

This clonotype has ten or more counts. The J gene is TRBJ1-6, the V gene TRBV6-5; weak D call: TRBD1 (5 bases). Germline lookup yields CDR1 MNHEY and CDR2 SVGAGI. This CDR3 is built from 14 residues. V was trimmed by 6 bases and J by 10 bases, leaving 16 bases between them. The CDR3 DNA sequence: TGTGCCAGCAGCCGGGACGGGCTTGTGTCACCCCTCCACTTT. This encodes CASSRDGLVSPLHF.

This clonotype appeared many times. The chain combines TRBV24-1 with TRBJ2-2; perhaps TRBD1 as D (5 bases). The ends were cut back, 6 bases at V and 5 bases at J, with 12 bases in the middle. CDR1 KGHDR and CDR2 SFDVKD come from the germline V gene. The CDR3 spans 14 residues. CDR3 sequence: CATSLQGQTGELFF. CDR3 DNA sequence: TGTGCCACCAGTCTTCAGGGTCAAACCGGGGAGCTGTTTTTT.

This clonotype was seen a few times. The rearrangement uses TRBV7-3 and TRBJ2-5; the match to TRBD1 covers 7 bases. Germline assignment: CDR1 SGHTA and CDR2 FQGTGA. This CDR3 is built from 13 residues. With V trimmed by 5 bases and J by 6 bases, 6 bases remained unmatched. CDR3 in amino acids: CASSVRDSKTQYF. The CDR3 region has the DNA TGTGCCAGCAGCGTCCGGGACAGTAAGACCCAGTACTTC.

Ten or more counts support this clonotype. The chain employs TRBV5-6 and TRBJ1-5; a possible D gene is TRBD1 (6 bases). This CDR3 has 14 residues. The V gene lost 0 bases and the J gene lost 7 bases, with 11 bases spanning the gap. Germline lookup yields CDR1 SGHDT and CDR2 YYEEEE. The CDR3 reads CASSLGQGRQPQHF. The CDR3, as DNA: TGTGCCAGCAGCTTGGGTCAGGGGAGACAGCCCCAGCATTTT. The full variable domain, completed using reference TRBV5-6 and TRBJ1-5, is DAGVTQSPTHLIKTRGQQVTLRCSPKSGHDTVSWYQQALGQGPQFIFQYYEEEERQRGNFPDRFSGHQFPNYSSELNVNALLLGDSALYLCASSLGQGRQPQHFGDGTRLSIL.

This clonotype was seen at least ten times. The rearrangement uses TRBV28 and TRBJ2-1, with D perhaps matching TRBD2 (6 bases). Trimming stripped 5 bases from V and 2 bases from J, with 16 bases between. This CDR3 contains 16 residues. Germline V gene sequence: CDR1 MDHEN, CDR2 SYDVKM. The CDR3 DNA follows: TGTGCCAGCAGTACCCCGCGGAGGGCCCCCTACAATGAGCAGTTCTTC. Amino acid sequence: CASSTPRRAPYNEQFF.

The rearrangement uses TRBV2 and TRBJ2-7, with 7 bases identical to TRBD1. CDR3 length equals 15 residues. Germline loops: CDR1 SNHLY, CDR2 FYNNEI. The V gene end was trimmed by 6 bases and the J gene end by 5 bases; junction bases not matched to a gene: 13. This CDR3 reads CASRILQGFVHEQYF. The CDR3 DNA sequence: TGTGCCAGCAGGATCCTACAGGGGTTCGTCCACGAGCAGTACTTC.

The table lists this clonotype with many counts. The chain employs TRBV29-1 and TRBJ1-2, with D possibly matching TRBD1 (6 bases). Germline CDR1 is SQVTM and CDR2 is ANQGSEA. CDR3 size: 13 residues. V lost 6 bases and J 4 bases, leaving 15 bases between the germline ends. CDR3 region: CSVVTGRGYGYTF. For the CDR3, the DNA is TGCAGCGTGGTGACGGGCAGGGGCTATGGCTACACCTTC.

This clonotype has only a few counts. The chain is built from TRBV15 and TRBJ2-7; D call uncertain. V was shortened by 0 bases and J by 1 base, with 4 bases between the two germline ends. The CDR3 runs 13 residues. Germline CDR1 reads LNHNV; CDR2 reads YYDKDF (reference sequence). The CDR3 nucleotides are TGTGCCACCAGCAGAGACGAGTCCTACGAGCAGTACTTC. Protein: CATSRDESYEQYF. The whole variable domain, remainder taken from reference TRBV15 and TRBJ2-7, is DAMVIQNPRYQVTQFGKPVTLSCSQTLNHNVMYWYQQKSSQAPKLLFHYYDKDFNNEADTPDNFQSRRPNTSFCFLDIRSPGLGDTAMYLCATSRDESYEQYFGPGTRLTVT.

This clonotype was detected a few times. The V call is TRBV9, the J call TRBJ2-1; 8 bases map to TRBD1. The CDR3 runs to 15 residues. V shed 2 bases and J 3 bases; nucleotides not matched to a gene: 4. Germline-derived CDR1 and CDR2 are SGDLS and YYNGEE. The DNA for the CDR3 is TGTGCCAGCAGCGTCGAGACAGGGGACTACAATGAGCAGTTCTTC. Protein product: CASSVETGDYNEQFF.

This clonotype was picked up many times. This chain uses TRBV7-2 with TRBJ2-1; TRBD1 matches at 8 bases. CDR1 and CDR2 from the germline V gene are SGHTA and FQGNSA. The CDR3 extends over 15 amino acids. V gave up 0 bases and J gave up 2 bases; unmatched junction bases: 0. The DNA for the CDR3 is TGTGCCAGCAGCTTAGCACAGGGGGCCTACAATGAGCAGTTCTTC. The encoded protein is CASSLAQGAYNEQFF.

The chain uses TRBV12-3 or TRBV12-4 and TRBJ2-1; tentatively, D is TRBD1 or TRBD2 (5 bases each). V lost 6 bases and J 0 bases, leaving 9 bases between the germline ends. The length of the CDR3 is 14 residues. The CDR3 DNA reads TGTGCCAGCAGGGGACCGAGCTCCTACAATGAGCAGTTCTTC. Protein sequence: CASRGPSSYNEQFF.

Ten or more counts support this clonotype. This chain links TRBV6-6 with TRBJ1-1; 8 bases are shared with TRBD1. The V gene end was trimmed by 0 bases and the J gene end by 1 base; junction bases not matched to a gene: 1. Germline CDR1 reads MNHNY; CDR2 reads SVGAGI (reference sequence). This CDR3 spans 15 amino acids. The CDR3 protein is CASSYSDRENTEAFF. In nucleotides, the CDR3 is TGTGCCAGCAGTTACTCGGACAGGGAGAACACTGAAGCTTTCTTT.

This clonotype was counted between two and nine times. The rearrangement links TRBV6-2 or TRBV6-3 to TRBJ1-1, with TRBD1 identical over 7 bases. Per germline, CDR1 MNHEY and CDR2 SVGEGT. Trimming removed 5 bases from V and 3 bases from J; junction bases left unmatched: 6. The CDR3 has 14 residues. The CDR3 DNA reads TGTGCCAGCAGTGACCGACAGGGATACACTGAAGCTTTCTTT. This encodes CASSDRQGYTEAFF.

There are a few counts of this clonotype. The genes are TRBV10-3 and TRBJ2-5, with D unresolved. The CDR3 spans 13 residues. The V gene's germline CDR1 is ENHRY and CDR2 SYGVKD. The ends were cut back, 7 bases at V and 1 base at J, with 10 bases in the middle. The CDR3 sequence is CAITAGPQETQYF. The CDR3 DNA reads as TGTGCCATCACCGCCGGGCCCCAAGAGACCCAGTACTTC.

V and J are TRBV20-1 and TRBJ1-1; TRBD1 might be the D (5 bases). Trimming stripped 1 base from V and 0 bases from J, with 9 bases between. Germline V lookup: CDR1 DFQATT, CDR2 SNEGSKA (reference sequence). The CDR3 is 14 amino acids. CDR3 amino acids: CSARGQRMNTEAFF. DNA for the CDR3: TGCAGTGCTAGAGGACAGAGGATGAACACTGAAGCTTTCTTT.